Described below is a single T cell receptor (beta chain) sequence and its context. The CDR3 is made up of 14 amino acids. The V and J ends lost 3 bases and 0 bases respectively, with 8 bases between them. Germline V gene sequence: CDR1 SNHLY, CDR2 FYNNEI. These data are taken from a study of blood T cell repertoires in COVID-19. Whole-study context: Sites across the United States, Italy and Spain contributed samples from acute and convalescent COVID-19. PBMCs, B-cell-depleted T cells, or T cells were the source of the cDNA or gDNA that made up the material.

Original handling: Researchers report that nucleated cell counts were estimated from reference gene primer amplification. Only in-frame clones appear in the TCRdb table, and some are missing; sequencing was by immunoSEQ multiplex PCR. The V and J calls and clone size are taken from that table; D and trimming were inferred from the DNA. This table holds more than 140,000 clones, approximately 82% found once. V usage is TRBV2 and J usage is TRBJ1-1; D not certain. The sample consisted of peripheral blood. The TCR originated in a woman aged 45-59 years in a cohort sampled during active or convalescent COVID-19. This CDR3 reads CASSDSAVNTEAFF. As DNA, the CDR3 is TGTGCCAGCAGTGATTCAGCGGTGAACACTGAAGCTTTCTTT.